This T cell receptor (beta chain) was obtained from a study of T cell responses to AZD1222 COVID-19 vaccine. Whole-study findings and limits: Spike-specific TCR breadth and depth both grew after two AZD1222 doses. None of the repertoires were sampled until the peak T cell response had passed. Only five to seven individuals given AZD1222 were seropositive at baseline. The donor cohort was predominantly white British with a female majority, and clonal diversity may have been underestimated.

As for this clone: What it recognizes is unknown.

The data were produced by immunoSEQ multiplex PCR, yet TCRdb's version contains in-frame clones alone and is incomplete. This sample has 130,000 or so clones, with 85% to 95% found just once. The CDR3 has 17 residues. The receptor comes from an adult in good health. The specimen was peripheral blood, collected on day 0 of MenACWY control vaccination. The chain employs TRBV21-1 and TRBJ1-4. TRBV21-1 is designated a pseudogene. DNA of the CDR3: TGTGCCAGCAGCCCCTCACAGAGGATCGCAACTAATGAAAAACTGTTTTTT. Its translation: CASSPSQRIATNEKLFF.